These 20 T cell receptor beta chains share one sample of origin, sequenced in a study of breast tumors, draining lymph nodes, adjacent tissues. TCRdb re-derived calls from the multiplex PCR reads in MiXCR, one entry per CDR3 protein. The sample records 290,000 or so distinct CDR3 sequences, 30% being singletons. Breast cancer patients provided tissue from their axillary draining lymph nodes. The sequenced sample was axillary lymph node tissue. These receptors all come from a female donor with breast cancer. Some clones in this sample may be carry-over from other donors' samples.

Concerning this clonotype: This clone may be a read error of a much larger clone one base away. This chain links TRBV5-4 with TRBJ2-6; D is possibly TRBD1 (6 bases). This CDR3 has 17 residues. Germline V CDR1 and CDR2: SGHNT, YYREEE (reference sequence). V lost 4 bases and J 0 bases, leaving 14 bases between the germline ends. The CDR3 DNA follows: TGTGCCAGCAGCCCCTGGACAGCGGCCTCTGGGGCCAACGTCCTGACTTTC. As protein: CASSPWTAASGANVLTF.

This clonotype appeared many times. A read error may be the cause here, since a much bigger clone is one base away. The chain has TRBV5-1 and TRBJ2-2; D may correspond to TRBD1 or TRBD2 (5 bases each). V shed 4 bases and J shed 14 bases, with 18 bases lying between them. The CDR3 totals 13 residues. Germline loops: CDR1 SGHRS, CDR2 YFSETQ. The CDR3 sequence is CASSRAGAQDLFF. The CDR3 DNA reads as TGCGCCAGCAGCAGAGCCGGGGCTCAGGACCTGTTTTTT. Combining the CDR3 with reference TRBV5-1 and TRBJ2-2 gives the whole variable domain KAGVTQTPRYLIKTRGQQVTLSCSPISGHRSVSWYQQTPGQGLQFLFEYFSETQRNKGNFPGRFSGRQFSNSRSEMNVSTLELGDSALYLCASSRAGAQDLFFGEGSRLTVL.

There are many counts of this clonotype. The rearrangement uses TRBV29-1 and TRBJ2-3; D possibly corresponds to TRBD2 (6 bases). CDR3 length: 16 amino acids. V was clipped by 4 bases and J by 1 base, with 18 bases between them. Germline CDR1 reads SQVTM; CDR2 reads ANQGSEA. CDR3 in DNA: TGCAGCGTTGGCCCGACTAGTTTTATCGGCACAGATACGCAGTATTTT. Residues: CSVGPTSFIGTDTQYF.

In this sample, this clonotype turned up many times. The V gene is TRBV20-1, the J gene TRBJ2-1; TRBD2 aligns across 11 bases. The trim removed 2 bases at V and 7 bases at J, leaving 7 bases unmatched. Germline CDR1 is DFQATT and CDR2 is SNEGSKA (reference sequence). CDR3 length equals 15 residues. CDR3 sequence (DNA): TGCAGTGCTAGACCACTAGCGGGAGTATTGAATGAGCAGTTCTTC. Encoded protein: CSARPLAGVLNEQFF.

The CDR3 DNA follows: TGTGCCAGCAGCGTCCGGGGGGACATACCCCAAGAGACCCAGTACTTC. This sequence encodes CASSVRGDIPQETQYF. V gene TRBV9 combines with J gene TRBJ2-5; a possible D gene is TRBD2 (7 bases). CDR1 SGDLS and CDR2 YYNGEE come from the germline V gene. The germline V and J ends were trimmed by 2 bases and 1 base, with 15 bases remaining between them. This CDR3 is built from 16 residues.

This clonotype showed up just a few times. The chain carries TRBV28 and TRBJ1-2; D unclear. V lost 8 bases and J 6 bases, leaving 10 bases between the germline ends. The length of the CDR3 is 11 residues. Germline V gives CDR1 MDHEN, CDR2 SYDVKM. DNA for the CDR3: TGTGCCAGCCTTGGGTTCAATGGCTACACCTTC. It codes for CASLGFNGYTF.

This clonotype showed up just a few times. A much larger clone differs from this one at a single base, so this may be a read error. The chain links TRBV20-1 to TRBJ1-5; D is perhaps TRBD1 (5 bases). CDR3 size: 14 residues. Germline V lookup: CDR1 DFQATT, CDR2 SNEGSKA (reference sequence). CDR3 bases: TGCAGTGCTAGTCCCAGGGTTGACAATCCGCCCCAGCATTTT. It yields the protein CSASPRVDNPPQHF.

In its sample, this clonotype was seen a few times. The chain is built from TRBV4-1 and TRBJ2-4; D not certain. Germline CDR1 reads MGHRA; CDR2 reads YSYEKL. The V and J ends lost 0 bases and 6 bases respectively, with 15 bases between them. CDR3 size: 16 residues. The chain's CDR3 is CASSQDWPAGGNIQYF. Written as DNA, the CDR3 is TGCGCCAGCAGCCAAGATTGGCCGGCCGGCGGAAACATTCAGTACTTC.

This clonotype appeared many times. The chain couples TRBV20-1 to TRBJ2-3; 9 bases map to TRBD2. The V segment lost 7 bases and the J segment 2 bases; nucleotides outside the gene matches: 4. CDR1 and CDR2 (germline): DFQATT, SNEGSKA (reference sequence). The CDR3 covers 13 residues. The CDR3 spells CSGSSGITDTQYF. The CDR3 DNA follows: TGCAGTGGCTCTAGCGGGATCACAGATACGCAGTATTTT.

Turning to this clonotype: This CDR3 is missing its conserved last phenylalanine or tryptophan, likely due to a read error. This chain uses TRBV20-1 with TRBJ2-1; TRBD1 aligns across 7 bases. After removal of 3 bases from V and 7 bases from J, the junction contained 9 bases not matched to a gene. Germline loops: CDR1 DFQATT, CDR2 SNEGSKA (reference sequence). The CDR3 totals 14 residues. In nucleotides, the CDR3 is TGCAGTGCTAGGTGGGACAGAGGATTAAATGAGCAGTTCTGC. Protein sequence: CSARWDRGLNEQFC.

The table lists this clonotype with many counts. The CDR3 sequence: CAISEGGVETQYF. The CDR3 DNA reads as TGTGCCATCAGTGAAGGAGGGGTGGAGACCCAGTACTTC. The chain joins TRBV10-3 to TRBJ2-5, with D perhaps matching TRBD2 (6 bases). The CDR3 spans 13 residues. Germline V gene lookup returns CDR1 ENHRY and CDR2 SYGVKD. V was pared by 3 bases and J by 5 bases, with 10 bases between.

This clonotype was observed many times. The V and J genes are TRBV9 and TRBJ1-3, with D possibly being TRBD1 (5 bases). CDR1 and CDR2 (germline): SGDLS, YYNGEE. Trimming pared 4 bases from V and 6 bases from J, leaving 17 bases between. This CDR3 spans 15 amino acids. CDR3 coding DNA: TGTGCCAGCAGCCCACTCGTCAGGGCGCCAAACACCATATATTTT. Residues: CASSPLVRAPNTIYF.

This clonotype was counted ten times or more. This rearrangement joins TRBV6-5 to TRBJ2-7; 7 bases are a match to TRBD1. Germline V CDR1 and CDR2: MNHEY, SVGAGI. The ends lost 0 bases at V and 5 bases at J; junction bases unmatched: 4. The CDR3 totals 14 residues. CDR3 region: CASSYSGQTHEQYF. The CDR3 DNA sequence: TGTGCCAGCAGTTACTCGGGACAGACTCACGAGCAGTACTTC.

Note on this clonotype: A single base separates this from a much larger clone, so it may be a read error. The V gene is TRBV5-8, the J gene TRBJ1-5; 7 positions match TRBD1. V lost 4 bases to trimming and J lost 5 bases; unmatched junction nucleotides: 6. The length of the CDR3 is 14 residues. CDR1 is SGHTS, CDR2 YDEGEE, per germline. The CDR3 sequence: CASSDDRADQPQHF. The CDR3 DNA reads TGTGCCAGCAGCGACGACAGGGCAGATCAGCCCCAGCATTTT.

The rearrangement links TRBV5-4 to TRBJ2-1; D may be TRBD2 (5 bases). In germline, CDR1 is SGHNT, CDR2 YYREEE (reference sequence). Trimming shortened V by 2 bases and J by 8 bases, and 8 bases separated the two germline ends. The CDR3 totals 12 residues. The CDR3 DNA follows: TGTGCCAGCAGCTTAGGACTTGATGAGCAGTTCTTC. Its protein product is CASSLGLDEQFF.

This clonotype appeared a few times. At one end, the junction sequence differs from germline, possibly due to a read error. This chain links TRBV6-2 or TRBV6-3 with TRBJ2-7, with D tentatively TRBD1 or TRBD2 (5 bases each). The CDR3 has 12 residues. Germline assignment: CDR1 MNHEY and CDR2 SVGEGT. The CDR3 nucleotides are TGTGCCAGCAGTTACTCTGGGGGTAAGACGAACTTC. Its translation: CASSYSGGKTNF.

This clonotype was observed at least ten times. The genes are TRBV12-3 or TRBV12-4 and TRBJ2-5; D unclear. CDR3 size: 12 residues. V shed 3 bases and J shed 2 bases, with 4 bases lying between them. The CDR3 DNA reads TGTGCCAGCAGTTTGTGGCAAGAGACCCAGTACTTC. It yields the protein CASSLWQETQYF.

The gene calls are TRBV10-3 and TRBJ1-1; 7 bases line up with TRBD1. CDR1 ENHRY and CDR2 SYGVKD come from the germline V gene. V gave up 2 bases and J gave up 0 bases; unmatched junction bases: 9. The CDR3 loop spans 17 amino acids. The CDR3 protein is CAISEARDSNMNTEAFF. In DNA, the CDR3 is TGTGCCATCAGTGAGGCACGGGACAGTAACATGAACACTGAAGCTTTCTTT.

This clonotype was observed many times. V gene TRBV20-1 combines with J gene TRBJ2-1; 8 bases match TRBD1. The ends lost 3 bases at V and 11 bases at J; junction bases unmatched: 3. This CDR3 comprises 11 residues. Germline CDR1 reads DFQATT; CDR2 reads SNEGSKA (reference sequence). The CDR3 is CSASRDRQQFF. Here the CDR3 DNA reads TGCAGTGCTAGCCGGGACAGGCAGCAGTTCTTC.

This clonotype came up many times. The chain has TRBV20-1 and TRBJ1-4; D might be TRBD1 (5 bases). The V end lost 5 bases, the J end lost 7 bases, and 11 bases lay between the germline ends. This CDR3 is 12 amino acids long. Germline loops: CDR1 DFQATT, CDR2 SNEGSKA (reference sequence). The CDR3 spells CSAGGRGEKLFF. The DNA for the CDR3 is TGCAGTGCTGGGGGAAGGGGTGAAAAACTGTTTTTT.